This T cell receptor beta chain derives from a study of T cell repertoires in cytomegalovirus infection. The length of the CDR3 is 16 residues. The V gene end was trimmed by 1 base and the J gene end by 2 bases; junction bases not matched to a gene: 5. Per germline, CDR1 SGHVS and CDR2 FQNEAQ. TCRdb re-analysed the reads in MiXCR, keeping a single row per CDR3 protein. The sample has tens of thousands of distinct CDR3 sequences; 20% to 25% are singletons. On this clonotype itself: As yet, its antigen is unknown.

Sequenced here: CD8+ T cells from cultured PBMCs, sampled from culture after CMV antigen stimulation. This sequence originates from a human donor in good health (CMV status not recorded). Some clones in this sample may be carry-over from other donors' samples. This chain joins TRBV7-8 and TRBJ2-3, with 8 bases fitting TRBD1. The DNA of the CDR3 is TGTGCCAGCAGCTTAGTCGGGACAGGCCTCACAGATACGCAGTATTTT. Amino acids: CASSLVGTGLTDTQYF.